Listed below are T cell receptor beta chains from one sample, sequenced in a study of CD8 T cells in ankylosing spondylitis. In TCRdb, the 5' RACE reads were re-called with MiXCR into one record per CDR3 protein. The data show 200,000 to 300,000 distinct CDR3 sequences, with about 24% seen just once and around 0.64% held by the top ten. The sequencing input was blood, either unsorted or a sorted T cell fraction (not recorded which). The receptors stem from a male donor with ankylosing spondylitis or in good health (not recorded which). Each CDR3 is given with its conserved first and last residue. D genes are given only for firm matches. Not all rows give a size; the values are once, few, many and, for expanded clones, a class.

d_call | clone_size | j_call | v_call | cdr3_aa | cdr3_nt
TRBD2 | many | TRBJ2-3 | TRBV7-3 | CASSLRAGGRDTQYF | TGTGCCAGCAGCTTAAGAGCGGGGGGAAGAGATACGCAGTATTTT
TRBD2 | many | TRBJ2-2 | TRBV20-1 | CSALPGRPGELFF | TGCAGTGCTCTCCCCGGGAGGCCCGGGGAGCTGTTTTTT
NA | NA | TRBJ2-3 | TRBV6-1 | CASSEAWRDTQYF | TGTGCCAGCAGTGAAGCGTGGAGGGACACGCAGTATTTT
NA | many | TRBJ2-3 | TRBV10-3 | CAIRSPGEDTQYF | TGTGCCATCAGATCCCCGGGGGAAGATACGCAGTATTTT
NA | many | TRBJ2-7 | TRBV2 | CASSEGMGEQYF | TGTGCCAGCAGTGAGGGGATGGGCGAGCAGTACTTC
NA | NA | TRBJ2-1 | TRBV20-1 | CSAGPNNEQFF | TGCAGTGCCGGACCGAACAATGAGCAGTTCTTC
TRBD1 | few | TRBJ1-1 | TRBV12-3/TRBV12-4 | CASSFLEGARNEAFF | TGTGCCAGCAGTTTTCTTGAGGGGGCGCGTAATGAAGCTTTCTTT
TRBD1 | NA | TRBJ2-5 | TRBV12-3/TRBV12-4 | CASSSTTDREETQYF | TGTGCCAGCAGTTCCACCACGGACAGGGAGGAGACCCAGTACTTC
NA | many | TRBJ1-1 | TRBV25-1 | CASSEIGGGTEAFF | TGTGCCAGCAGTGAAATTGGGGGGGGGACTGAAGCTTTCTTT
NA | NA | TRBJ2-1 | TRBV6-1 | CASTPSLSYNEQFF | TGTGCCAGCACACCCTCTCTTTCCTACAATGAGCAGTTCTTC
TRBD1 | few | TRBJ2-7 | TRBV20-1 | CSATRDRGHEQYF | TGCAGTGCCACACGGGACAGGGGCCACGAGCAGTACTTC
TRBD2 | NA | TRBJ2-7 | TRBV6-1 | CASTRGEGREQYF | TGTGCCAGCACGCGAGGGGAGGGTCGCGAGCAGTACTTC
NA | NA | TRBJ1-1 | TRBV6-1 | CASSLLSGPTTEAFF | TGTGCCAGCAGTCTGCTTTCCGGGCCCACAACTGAAGCTTTCTTT
NA | many | TRBJ1-6 | TRBV5-1 | CASSLAAGEGESPLHF | TGCGCCAGCAGCTTGGCGGCGGGAGAAGGGGAATCACCCCTCCACTTT
NA | NA | TRBJ2-3 | TRBV7-2 | CASSLAVSDHTQYF | TGTGCCAGCAGCTTAGCAGTTTCGGACCATACGCAGTATTTT
TRBD1 | few | TRBJ2-3 | TRBV20-1 | CSAGEGQGITDTQYF | TGCAGTGCCGGCGAGGGACAGGGGATCACAGATACGCAGTATTTT
NA | NA | TRBJ2-2 | TRBV7-3 | CASSLSFPGELFF | TGTGCCAGCAGCCTATCGTTCCCCGGGGAGCTGTTTTTT
NA | NA | TRBJ1-5 | TRBV2 | CASSEDWVRNQPQHF | TGTGCCAGCAGTGAAGATTGGGTGCGCAATCAGCCCCAGCATTTT
NA | NA | TRBJ2-7 | TRBV4-2 | CASSRGVAGGQEQYF | TGTGCCAGCAGCCGGGGGGTCGCAGGGGGACAAGAGCAGTACTTC
TRBD1 | many | TRBJ1-1 | TRBV18 | CASSPRRGDTEAFF | TGTGCCAGCTCACCACGCAGGGGGGACACTGAAGCTTTCTTT
TRBD1 | many | TRBJ2-7 | TRBV20-1 | CSAGPDRETYEQYF | TGCAGTGCTGGCCCGGACAGGGAAACCTACGAGCAGTACTTC
NA | few | TRBJ2-7 | TRBV20-1 | CSATRPGPYEQYF | TGCAGTGCTACCCGGCCAGGCCCCTACGAGCAGTACTTC
NA | many | TRBJ2-2 | TRBV15 | CATSSRAGNTGELFF | TGTGCCACCAGCTCCCGGGCAGGGAACACCGGGGAGCTGTTTTTT
NA | few | TRBJ2-5 | TRBV6-1 | CASKLGIQETQYF | TGTGCCAGCAAGCTGGGGATCCAAGAGACCCAGTACTTC
TRBD2 | many | TRBJ2-1 | TRBV20-1 | CSARVRRGMRGVSYNEQFF | TGCAGTGCTAGAGTGCGCCGAGGGATGCGGGGGGTCTCCTACAATGAGCAGTTCTTC
TRBD1 | many | TRBJ1-6 | TRBV20-1 | CSAREPTGQGYSPLHF | TGCAGTGCTAGAGAGCCAACGGGACAGGGTTATTCACCCCTCCACTTT
TRBD1 | NA | TRBJ2-1 | TRBV20-1 | CSASTGQGRWF | TGCAGTGCTAGTACGGGACAGGGTAGATGGTTC
NA | NA | TRBJ1-1 | TRBV20-1 | CSARPYGQLNTEAFF | TGCAGTGCTAGACCCTATGGACAGTTAAACACTGAAGCTTTCTTT
TRBD2 | NA | TRBJ2-1 | TRBV7-8 | CASSKLGTSDYNEQFF | TGTGCCAGCAGCAAACTGGGGACTAGCGACTACAATGAGCAGTTCTTC
NA | NA | TRBJ2-1 | TRBV20-1 | CSAKGGVSYNEQFF | TGCAGTGCCAAGGGGGGGGTCTCCTACAATGAGCAGTTCTTC
NA | NA | TRBJ2-7 | TRBV27 | CASSRTGRGSYEQYF | TGTGCCAGCAGCCGTACAGGGAGGGGCTCCTACGAGCAGTACTTC
NA | NA | TRBJ2-1 | TRBV2 | CTSSESGGEQFF | TGTACCAGCAGTGAATCAGGGGGGGAGCAGTTCTTC
NA | NA | TRBJ2-7 | TRBV28 | CASSSQGPSTYEQYF | TGTGCCAGCAGTTCCCAGGGACCGTCCACCTACGAGCAGTACTTC
NA | few | TRBJ1-1 | TRBV1 | CTSNSPVVNTEAFF | TGCACCAGCAATTCACCGGTAGTAAACACTGAAGCTTTCTTT
NA | many | TRBJ1-3 | TRBV7-9 | CASSNRTSSGNTIYF | TGTGCCAGCAGCAACCGCACGAGCTCTGGAAACACCATATATTTT
TRBD2 | NA | TRBJ2-1 | TRBV23-1 | CASVGLDYNEQFF | TGCGCCAGCGTGGGACTAGACTACAATGAGCAGTTCTTC
TRBD2 | few | TRBJ2-7 | TRBV20-1 | CSARDPAGGAGYEQYF | TGCAGTGCTAGAGATCCTGCCGGGGGGGCCGGGTACGAGCAGTACTTC
NA | NA | TRBJ2-5 | TRBV28 | CASSFSSPGAIQETQYF | TGTGCCAGCAGTTTTTCCAGCCCAGGCGCCATCCAAGAGACCCAGTACTTC
NA | NA | TRBJ1-2 | TRBV12-3/TRBV12-4 | CASSLASFYGYTF | TGTGCCAGCAGTTTAGCGAGCTTTTATGGCTACACCTTC
TRBD2 | NA | TRBJ2-1 | TRBV7-9 | CASSERGKDNEQFF | TGTGCCAGCAGTGAGCGGGGGAAGGACAATGAGCAGTTCTTC
TRBD1 | many | TRBJ2-4 | TRBV29-1 | CSVVPGQGPQYF | TGCAGCGTCGTCCCGGGACAGGGGCCTCAGTACTTC
NA | many | TRBJ1-2 | TRBV5-1 | CASSIANYGYTF | TGCGCCAGCAGCATAGCTAACTATGGCTACACCTTC
NA | many | TRBJ1-6 | TRBV6-1 | CASSEGNSPLHF | TGTGCCAGCAGTGAAGGGAATTCACCCCTCCACTTT
NA | NA | TRBJ1-1 | TRBV12-3/TRBV12-4 | CASSRGQAVNTEAFF | TGTGCCAGCAGTCGAGGGCAGGCTGTGAACACTGAAGCTTTCTTT
NA | few | TRBJ2-3 | TRBV20-1 | CSARGLASRTDTQYF | TGCAGTGCTAGAGGACTGGCTTCACGCACAGATACGCAGTATTTT
NA | NA | TRBJ2-5 | TRBV10-3 | CAISGNGDKETQYF | TGTGCCATCAGTGGCAACGGGGACAAAGAGACCCAGTACTTC
NA | few | TRBJ2-1 | TRBV6-1 | CASSAGWVGEQFF | TGTGCCAGCAGTGCGGGTTGGGTGGGTGAGCAGTTCTTC
NA | NA | TRBJ2-3 | TRBV3-1 | CASSQGSKSTDTQYF | TGTGCCAGCAGCCAAGGAAGCAAGAGCACAGATACGCAGTATTTT
NA | NA | TRBJ1-5 | TRBV12-3/TRBV12-4 | CASVWGKGNQPQHF | TGTGCCAGCGTGTGGGGGAAGGGCAATCAGCCCCAGCATTTT
TRBD1 | once | TRBJ2-1 | TRBV18 | CASSPLGQGASHEQFF | TGTGCCAGCTCACCCCTAGGCCAGGGGGCATCGCATGAGCAGTTCTTC
NA | few | TRBJ1-2 | TRBV7-8 | CASSQPGPEGYGYTF | TGTGCCAGCAGCCAACCGGGTCCGGAGGGCTATGGCTACACCTTC
TRBD1 | few | TRBJ2-3 | TRBV20-1 | CSARDTGGGPDTQYF | TGCAGTGCTAGAGATACAGGGGGCGGTCCAGATACGCAGTATTTT
TRBD1 | many | TRBJ2-7 | TRBV7-9 | CASSFTGTVASYYF | TGTGCCAGCAGCTTTACCGGGACAGTAGCTTCATATTACTTC
TRBD2 | few | TRBJ2-7 | TRBV12-3/TRBV12-4 | CASSSSGETYEQYF | TGTGCCAGCAGTTCTAGCGGGGAGACCTACGAGCAGTACTTC